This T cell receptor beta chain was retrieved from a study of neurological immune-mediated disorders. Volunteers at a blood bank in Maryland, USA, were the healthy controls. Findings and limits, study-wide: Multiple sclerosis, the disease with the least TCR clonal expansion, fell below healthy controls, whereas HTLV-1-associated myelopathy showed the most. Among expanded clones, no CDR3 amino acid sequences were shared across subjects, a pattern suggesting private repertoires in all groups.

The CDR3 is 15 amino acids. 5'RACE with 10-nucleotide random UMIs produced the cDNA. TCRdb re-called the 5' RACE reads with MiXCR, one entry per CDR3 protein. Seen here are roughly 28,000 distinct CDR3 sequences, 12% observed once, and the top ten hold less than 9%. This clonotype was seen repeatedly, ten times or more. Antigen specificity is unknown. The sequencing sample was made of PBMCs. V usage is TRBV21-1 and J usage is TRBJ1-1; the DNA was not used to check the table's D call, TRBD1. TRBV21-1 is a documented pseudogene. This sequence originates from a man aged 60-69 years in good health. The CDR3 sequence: CASSKVRTRSPEAFF. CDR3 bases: TGTGCCAGCAGCAAAGTACGGACAAGGAGTCCTGAAGCTTTCTTT.